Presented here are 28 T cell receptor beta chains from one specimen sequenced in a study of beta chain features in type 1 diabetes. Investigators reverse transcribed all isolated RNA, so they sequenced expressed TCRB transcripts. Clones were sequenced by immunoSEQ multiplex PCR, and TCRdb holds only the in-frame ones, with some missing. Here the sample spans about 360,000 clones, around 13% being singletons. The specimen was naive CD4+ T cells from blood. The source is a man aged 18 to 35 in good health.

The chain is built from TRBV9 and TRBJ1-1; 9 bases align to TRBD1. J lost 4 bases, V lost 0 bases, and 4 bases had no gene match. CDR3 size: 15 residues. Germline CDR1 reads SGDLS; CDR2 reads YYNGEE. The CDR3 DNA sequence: TGTGCCAGCAGCGTAGCTTGGACAGGGGTCACTGAAGCTTTCTTT. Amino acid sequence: CASSVAWTGVTEAFF.

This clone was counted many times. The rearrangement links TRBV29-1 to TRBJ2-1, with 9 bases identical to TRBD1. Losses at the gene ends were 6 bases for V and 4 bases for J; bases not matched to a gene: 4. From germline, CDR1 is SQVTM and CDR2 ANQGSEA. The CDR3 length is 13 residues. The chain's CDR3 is CSVPGTGYNEQFF. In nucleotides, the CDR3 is TGCAGCGTCCCCGGGACAGGGTACAATGAGCAGTTCTTC.

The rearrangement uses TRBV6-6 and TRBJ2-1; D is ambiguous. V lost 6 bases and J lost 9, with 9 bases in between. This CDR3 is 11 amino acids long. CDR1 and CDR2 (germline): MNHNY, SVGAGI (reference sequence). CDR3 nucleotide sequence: TGTGCCAGCAGCCGAGAGCTTGAGCAGTTCTTC. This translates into CASSRELEQFF.

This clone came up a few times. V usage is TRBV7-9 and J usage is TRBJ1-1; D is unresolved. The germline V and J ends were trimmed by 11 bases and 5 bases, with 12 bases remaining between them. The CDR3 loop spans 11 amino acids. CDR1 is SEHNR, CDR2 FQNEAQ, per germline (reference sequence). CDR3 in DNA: TGTGCCGCGAAGGCAGGAACTGAAGCTTTCTTT. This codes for CAAKAGTEAFF.

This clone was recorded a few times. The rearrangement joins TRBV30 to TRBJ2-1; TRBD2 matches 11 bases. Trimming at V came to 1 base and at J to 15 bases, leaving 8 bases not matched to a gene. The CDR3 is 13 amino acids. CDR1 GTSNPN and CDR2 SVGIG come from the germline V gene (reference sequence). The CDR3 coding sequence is TGTGCCTGGAGTGGAGTAGCGGGAGGGCTGGGGTTCTTC. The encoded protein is CAWSGVAGGLGFF.

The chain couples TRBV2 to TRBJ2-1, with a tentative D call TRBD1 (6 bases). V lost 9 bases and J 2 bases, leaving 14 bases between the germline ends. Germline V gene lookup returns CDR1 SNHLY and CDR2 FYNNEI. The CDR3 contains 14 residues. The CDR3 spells CARASGATYNEQFF. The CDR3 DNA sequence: TGTGCCAGGGCGTCAGGGGCTACCTACAATGAGCAGTTCTTC.

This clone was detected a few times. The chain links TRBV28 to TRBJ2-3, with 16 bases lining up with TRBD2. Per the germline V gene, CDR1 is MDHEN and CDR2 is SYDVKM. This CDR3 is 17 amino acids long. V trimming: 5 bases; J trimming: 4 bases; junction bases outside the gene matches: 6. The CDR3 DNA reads TGTGCCAGCAGTCCCGGGACTAGCGGGAGGGCCCCAGATACGCAGTATTTT. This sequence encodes CASSPGTSGRAPDTQYF.

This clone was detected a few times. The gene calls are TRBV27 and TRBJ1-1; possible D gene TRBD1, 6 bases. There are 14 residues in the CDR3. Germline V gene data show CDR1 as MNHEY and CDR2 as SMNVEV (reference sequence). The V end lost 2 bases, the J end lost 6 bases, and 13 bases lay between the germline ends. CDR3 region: CASSLGGHIAEAFF. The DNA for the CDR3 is TGTGCCAGCAGTTTAGGGGGACATATAGCTGAAGCTTTCTTT.

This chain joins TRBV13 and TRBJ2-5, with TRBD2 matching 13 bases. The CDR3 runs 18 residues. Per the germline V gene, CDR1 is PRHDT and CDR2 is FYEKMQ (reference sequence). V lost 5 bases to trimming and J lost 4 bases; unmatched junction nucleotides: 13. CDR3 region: CASSPWTSGRRCRETQYF. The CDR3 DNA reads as TGTGCCAGCAGCCCGTGGACTAGCGGGAGACGGTGTAGAGAGACCCAGTACTTC.

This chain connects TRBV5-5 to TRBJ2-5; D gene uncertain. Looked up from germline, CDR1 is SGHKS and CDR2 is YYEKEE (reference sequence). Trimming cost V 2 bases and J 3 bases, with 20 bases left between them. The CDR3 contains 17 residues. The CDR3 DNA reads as TGTGCCAGCAGCTTTTACATCCGGAAAGACCGGGAAGAGACCCAGTACTTC. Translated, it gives CASSFYIRKDREETQYF.

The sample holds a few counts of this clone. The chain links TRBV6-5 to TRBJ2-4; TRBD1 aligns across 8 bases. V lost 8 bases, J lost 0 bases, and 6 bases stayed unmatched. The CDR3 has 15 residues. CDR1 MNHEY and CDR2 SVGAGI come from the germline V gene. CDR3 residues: CASGRTGKAKNIQYF. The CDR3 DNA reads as TGTGCCAGCGGTCGGACAGGGAAAGCCAAAAACATTCAGTACTTC.

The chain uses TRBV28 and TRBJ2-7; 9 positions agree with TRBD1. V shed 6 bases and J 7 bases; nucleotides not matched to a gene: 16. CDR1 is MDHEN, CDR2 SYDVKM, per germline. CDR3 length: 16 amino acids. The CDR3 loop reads CASRDRGGQGVREQYF. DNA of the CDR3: TGTGCCAGCAGAGACCGAGGGGGACAGGGTGTTAGGGAGCAGTACTTC.

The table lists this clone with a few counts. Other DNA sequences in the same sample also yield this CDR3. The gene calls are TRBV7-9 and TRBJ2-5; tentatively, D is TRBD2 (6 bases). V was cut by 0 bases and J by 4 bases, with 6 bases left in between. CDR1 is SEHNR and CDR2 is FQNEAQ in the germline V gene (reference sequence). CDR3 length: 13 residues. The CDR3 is CASSLAGGETQYF. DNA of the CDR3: TGTGCCAGCAGCTTAGCGGGGGGAGAGACCCAGTACTTC. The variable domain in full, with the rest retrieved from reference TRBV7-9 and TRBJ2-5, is DTGVSQNPRHKITKRGQNVTFRCDPISEHNRLYWYRQTLGQGPEFLTYFQNEAQLEKSRLLSDRFSAERPKGSFSTLEIQRTEQGDSAMYLCASSLAGGETQYFGPGTRLLVL.

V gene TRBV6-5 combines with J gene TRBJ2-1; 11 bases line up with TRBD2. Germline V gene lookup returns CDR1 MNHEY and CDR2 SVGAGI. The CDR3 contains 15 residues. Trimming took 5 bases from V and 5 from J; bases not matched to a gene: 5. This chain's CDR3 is CASSRGLAEHNEQFF. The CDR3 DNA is TGTGCCAGCAGTCGGGGACTAGCGGAGCACAATGAGCAGTTCTTC.

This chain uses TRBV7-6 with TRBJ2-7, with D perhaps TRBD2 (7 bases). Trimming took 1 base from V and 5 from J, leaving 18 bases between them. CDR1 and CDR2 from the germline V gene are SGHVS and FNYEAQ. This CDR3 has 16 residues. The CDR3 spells CASSLGREWGGDEQYF. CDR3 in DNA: TGTGCCAGCAGCTTAGGACGGGAATGGGGGGGCGACGAGCAGTACTTC.

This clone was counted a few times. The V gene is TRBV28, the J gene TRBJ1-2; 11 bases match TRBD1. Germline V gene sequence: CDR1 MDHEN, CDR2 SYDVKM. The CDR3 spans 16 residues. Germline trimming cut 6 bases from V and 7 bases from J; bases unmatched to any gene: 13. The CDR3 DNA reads TGTGCCAGCAGCATAGGACAGGGGGCAGTTCTGGGTGGCTACACCTTC. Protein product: CASSIGQGAVLGGYTF.

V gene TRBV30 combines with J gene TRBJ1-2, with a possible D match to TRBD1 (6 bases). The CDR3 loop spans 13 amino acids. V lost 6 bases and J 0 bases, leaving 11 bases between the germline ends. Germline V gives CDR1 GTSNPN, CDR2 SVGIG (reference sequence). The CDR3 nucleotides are TGTGCCTGCAATACAGGGACTAACTATGGCTACACCTTC. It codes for CACNTGTNYGYTF.

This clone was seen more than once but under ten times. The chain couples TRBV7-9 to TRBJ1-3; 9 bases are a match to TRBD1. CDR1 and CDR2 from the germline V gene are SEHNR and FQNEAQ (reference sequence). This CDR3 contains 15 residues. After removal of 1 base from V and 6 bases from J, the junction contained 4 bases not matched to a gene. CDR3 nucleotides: TGTGCCAGCAGCTTAGACAGGGGGCTGACAAACACCATATATTTT. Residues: CASSLDRGLTNTIYF. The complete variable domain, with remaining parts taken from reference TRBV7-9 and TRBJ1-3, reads DTGVSQNPRHKITKRGQNVTFRCDPISEHNRLYWYRQTLGQGPEFLTYFQNEAQLEKSRLLSDRFSAERPKGSFSTLEIQRTEQGDSAMYLCASSLDRGLTNTIYFGEGSWLTVV.

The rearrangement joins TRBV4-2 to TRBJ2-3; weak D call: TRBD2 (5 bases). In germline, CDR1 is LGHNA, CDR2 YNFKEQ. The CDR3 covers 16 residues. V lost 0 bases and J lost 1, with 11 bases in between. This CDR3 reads CASSQELGYGTDTQYF. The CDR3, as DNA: TGTGCCAGCAGCCAAGAACTAGGTTACGGCACAGATACGCAGTATTTT.

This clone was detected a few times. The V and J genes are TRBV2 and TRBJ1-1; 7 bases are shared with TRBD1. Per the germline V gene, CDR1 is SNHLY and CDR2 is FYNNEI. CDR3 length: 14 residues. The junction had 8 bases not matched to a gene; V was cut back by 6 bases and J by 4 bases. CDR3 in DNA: TGTGCCAGCAGCGACCCCCAGGGGGGCACTGAAGCTTTCTTT. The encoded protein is CASSDPQGGTEAFF.

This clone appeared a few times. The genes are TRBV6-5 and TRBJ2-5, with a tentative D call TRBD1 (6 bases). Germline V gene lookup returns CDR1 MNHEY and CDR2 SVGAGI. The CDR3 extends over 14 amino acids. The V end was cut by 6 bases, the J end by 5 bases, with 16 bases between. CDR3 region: CASRKSGVAETQYF. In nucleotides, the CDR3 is TGTGCCAGCAGGAAATCAGGGGTCGCGGAGACCCAGTACTTC.

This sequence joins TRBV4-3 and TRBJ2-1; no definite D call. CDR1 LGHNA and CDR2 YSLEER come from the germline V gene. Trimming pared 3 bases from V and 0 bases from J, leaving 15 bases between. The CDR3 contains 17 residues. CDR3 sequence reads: CASSHRPLDFSYNEQFF. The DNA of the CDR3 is TGCGCCAGCAGCCACCGCCCCCTCGACTTCTCCTACAATGAGCAGTTCTTC.

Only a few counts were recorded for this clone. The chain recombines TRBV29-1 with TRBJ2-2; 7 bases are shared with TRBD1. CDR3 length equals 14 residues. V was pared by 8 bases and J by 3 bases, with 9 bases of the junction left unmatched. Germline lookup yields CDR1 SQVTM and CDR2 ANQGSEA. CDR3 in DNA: TGCAGCCACCGTGCCGACAGGGACACCGGGGAGCTGTTTTTT. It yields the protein CSHRADRDTGELFF.

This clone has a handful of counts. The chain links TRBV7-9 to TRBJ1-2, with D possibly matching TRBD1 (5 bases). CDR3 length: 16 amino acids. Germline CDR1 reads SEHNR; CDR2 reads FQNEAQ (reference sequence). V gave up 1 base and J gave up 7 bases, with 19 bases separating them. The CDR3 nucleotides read TGTGCCAGCAGCTTAGATTACGGGCAGGGTCGTGTTGGCTACACCTTC. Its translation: CASSLDYGQGRVGYTF.

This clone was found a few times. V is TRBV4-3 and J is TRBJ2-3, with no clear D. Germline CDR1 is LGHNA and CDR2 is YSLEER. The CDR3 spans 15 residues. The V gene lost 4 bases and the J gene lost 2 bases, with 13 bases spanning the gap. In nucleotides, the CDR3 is TGCGCCAGCAGCCCACTTTTCAGCGACACAGATACGCAGTATTTT. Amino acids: CASSPLFSDTDTQYF.

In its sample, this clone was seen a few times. The CDR3 sequence is CASSETRSAHQPQHF. The CDR3 nucleotides are TGTGCCAGCAGTGAAACTAGGTCAGCTCATCAGCCCCAGCATTTT. V gene TRBV2 combines with J gene TRBJ1-5; D gene uncertain. Trimming pared 2 bases from V and 5 bases from J, leaving 13 bases between. This CDR3 has 15 residues. CDR1 is SNHLY and CDR2 is FYNNEI in the germline V gene. The full variable domain, completed using reference TRBV2 and TRBJ1-5, is EPEVTQTPSHQVTQMGQEVILRCVPISNHLYFYWYRQILGQKVEFLVSFYNNEISEKSEIFDDQFSVERPDGSNFTLKIRSTKLEDSAMYFCASSETRSAHQPQHFGDGTRLSIL.

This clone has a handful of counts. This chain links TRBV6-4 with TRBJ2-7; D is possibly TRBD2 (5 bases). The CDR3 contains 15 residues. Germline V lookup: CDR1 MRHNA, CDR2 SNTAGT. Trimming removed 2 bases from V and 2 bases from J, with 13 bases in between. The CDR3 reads CASSDTSSPPYEQYF. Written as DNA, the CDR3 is TGTGCCAGCAGTGACACGTCTAGCCCGCCCTACGAGCAGTACTTC.

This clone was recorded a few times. CDR3 bases: TGTGCCAGCAGTACCGGGACTAGAGGGGAGCAGTTCTTC. Protein product: CASSTGTRGEQFF. The chain carries TRBV6-4 and TRBJ2-1; TRBD2 matches 8 bases. This CDR3 has 13 amino acids. CDR1 is MRHNA, CDR2 SNTAGT, per germline. Trimming took 5 bases from V and 10 from J; bases not matched to a gene: 7.